This is a list of T cell receptor beta chains from one sample in a study of blood T cell repertoires in COVID-19. TCRdb's table, derived via immunoSEQ multiplex PCR, lists solely in-frame clones and lacks some. The sample carries around 200,000 clones, 86% recorded once. The sequenced material came from peripheral blood. These TCRs come from a man between 65 and 85 years old with active or convalescent COVID-19. CDR3s include the opening cysteine and the closing phenylalanine or tryptophan. Fields, in order: D gene, V gene, J gene, clone size, CDR3 DNA, CDR3 protein. A D gene is named only where the DNA matches it firmly. Not every row has a clone size; where given, it reads once, few, many or a size class.

>.|TRBV27|TRBJ1-5|.
TGTGCCAGCAGTTTATCGAGGGTTCAGCCCCAGCATTTT
CASSLSRVQPQHF
>.|TRBV9|TRBJ2-3|.
TGTGCCAGCAGCCTTAGAACCGGGCCTCGCGGGGATACGCAGTATTTT
CASSLRTGPRGDTQYF
>TRBD1|TRBV18|TRBJ1-5|.
TGTGCCAGCTCACCGACAGGGACGGGTGATCAGCCCCAGCATTTT
CASSPTGTGDQPQHF
>TRBD1|TRBV28|TRBJ2-7|.
TGTGCCAGCAGTTTGGGACAGGTGCCCTACGAGCAGTACTTC
CASSLGQVPYEQYF
>.|TRBV9|TRBJ2-6|once
TGTGCCAGCAGCGTAGGAGAGGGTTCTGGGGCCAACGTCCTGACTTTC
CASSVGEGSGANVLTF
>.|TRBV30|TRBJ2-3|.
TGTGCCTGGACCTACACAGATACGCAGTATTTT
CAWTYTDTQYF
>.|TRBV20-1|TRBJ1-3|many
TGCAGTGCTAGTGATAGGAGCTCTGGAAACACCATATATTTT
CSASDRSSGNTIYF
>.|TRBV19|TRBJ2-1|once
TGTGCCAGTACCCCCGGGACAAGCTCCTACAATGAGCAGTTCTTC
CASTPGTSSYNEQFF
>.|TRBV5-1|TRBJ2-1|.
TGCGCCAGCAGCTTGGTAGGGGGGGCGTCCTACAATGAGCAGTTCTTC
CASSLVGGASYNEQFF
>TRBD1|TRBV11-2|TRBJ1-2|.
TGTGCCAGCAGCTTGGACAGGGGCTATGGCTACACCTTC
CASSLDRGYGYTF
>.|TRBV5-1|TRBJ1-3|.
TGCGCCAGCAGCAGTACAGGCATCTCTGGAAACACCATATATTTT
CASSSTGISGNTIYF
>TRBD2|TRBV28|TRBJ2-7|.
TGTGCCAGCACCCTCGGGGGAGGGTGGTACGAGCAGTACTTC
CASTLGGGWYEQYF
>.|TRBV28|TRBJ1-1|.
TGTGCCAGCAGTTTTGGGCAGGGGCTTTCGAACACTGAAGCTTTCTTT
CASSFGQGLSNTEAFF
>.|TRBV5-1|TRBJ1-3|.
TGCGCCAGCAGTTCAGGGGTGGGCGGAAACACCATATATTTT
CASSSGVGGNTIYF
>.|TRBV19|TRBJ1-2|.
TGTGCCAGTAGATCCGGGGGGCTCGAAGATATCGGCTACACCTTC
CASRSGGLEDIGYTF
>.|TRBV12-3/TRBV12-4|TRBJ1-1|once
TGTGCCAGCACCCCTTCTCGAGTTCCGGAAGCTTTCTTT
CASTPSRVPEAFF
>.|TRBV18|TRBJ1-2|.
TGTGCCAGCTCACCCTATTATGGCTACACCTTC
CASSPYYGYTF
>.|TRBV7-3|TRBJ2-1|.
TGTGCCAGCAGCTCACAGGGACCTTACAATGAGCAGTTCTTC
CASSSQGPYNEQFF
>TRBD2|TRBV5-1|TRBJ2-5|.
TGCGCCAGCAGCTTCCCCGGGACTAGCGGGAGGGCCAGGAGAGAGACCCAGTACTTC
CASSFPGTSGRARRETQYF
>.|TRBV7-2|TRBJ1-2|.
TGTGCCAGCAGCTTATGGCCCAGTCTTAACTATGGCTACACCTTC
CASSLWPSLNYGYTF
>TRBD1|TRBV7-3|TRBJ2-1|.
TGTGCCAGCAGCTCCCCCGGGACAGGGGCCTACAATGAGCAGTTCTTC
CASSSPGTGAYNEQFF
>TRBD2|TRBV24-1|TRBJ2-1|.
TGTGCCACCAGTGAGCCGGGACTAGCGGGAGTCCATGAGCAGTTCTTC
CATSEPGLAGVHEQFF
>TRBD2|TRBV2|TRBJ2-7|.
TGTGCCAGCAGTTACGGACTAGCGGGGTACGAGCAGTACTTC
CASSYGLAGYEQYF
>.|TRBV29-1|TRBJ2-7|.
TGCAGCGTGCCGGGGGGCGGGTACGAGCAGTACTTC
CSVPGGGYEQYF
>.|TRBV2|TRBJ1-4|.
TGTGCCAGCAAGAACAGCCCTAATGAAAAACTGTTTTTT
CASKNSPNEKLFF
>TRBD1|TRBV6-1|TRBJ1-6|.
TGTGCCAGCAGTGAACCGATGACAGGGGATTATAATTCACCCCTCCACTTT
CASSEPMTGDYNSPLHF
>TRBD2|TRBV18|TRBJ2-7|.
TGTGCCAGCTCACCCCGGACTAGCGGGAAGCTGGGGAGCTCCTACGAGCAGTACTTC
CASSPRTSGKLGSSYEQYF
>.|TRBV19|TRBJ1-2|.
TGTGCCAGTAGTATCAACCCGGGGAGCTATGGCTACACCTTC
CASSINPGSYGYTF
>.|TRBV29-1|TRBJ2-1|once
TGCAGCACCCCCCCCGCGAGAGGGTCCTACAATGAGCAGTTCTTC
CSTPPARGSYNEQFF
>TRBD1|TRBV5-1|TRBJ1-6|.
TGCGCCAGCAGCTTGGATCTGGGACAGGGTAATTCACCCCTCCACTTT
CASSLDLGQGNSPLHF
>TRBD1|TRBV7-6|TRBJ1-2|.
TGTGCCAGCAGCTTAGAGGTCGGGACAGGGCCTTATGGCTACACCTTC
CASSLEVGTGPYGYTF
>TRBD1|TRBV27|TRBJ2-7|.
TGTGCCAGCAGGGGTACAGGGGTTGGCGAGCAGTACTTC
CASRGTGVGEQYF
>.|TRBV4-1|TRBJ1-6|.
TGCGCCAGCACCGCAGTAGACTTTGATAATTCACCCCTCCACTTT
CASTAVDFDNSPLHF
>.|TRBV18|TRBJ2-3|.
TGTGCCAGCTCACCGGGCACTTTGTCGACAGATACGCAGTATTTT
CASSPGTLSTDTQYF
>.|TRBV11-3|TRBJ1-1|.
TGTGCCAGCAGCTTAATTTTGTGGACTAAAGTGTCTTGGCTGACTGAAGCTTTCTTT
CASSLILWTKVSWLTEAFF
>.|TRBV7-2|TRBJ2-7|.
TGTGCCAGCAGCTTAGGTGGGACATTTGCGGCCTACGAGCAGTACTTC
CASSLGGTFAAYEQYF
>TRBD1|TRBV27|TRBJ1-5|.
TGTGCCAGCAGTGGCGGGACAGGGGGCCGTAATCAGCCCCAGCATTTT
CASSGGTGGRNQPQHF
>.|TRBV18|TRBJ1-5|.
TGTGCCAGCTCACCGGGGGGTTTTGACCAGCCCCAGCATTTT
CASSPGGFDQPQHF
>.|TRBV27|TRBJ1-6|.
TGTGCCAGCAGTTTCAGGGTAGTGAGCTCCTATAATTCACCCCTCCACTTT
CASSFRVVSSYNSPLHF
>.|TRBV3-1/TRBV3-2|TRBJ1-3|.
TGTGCCAGCAGCCAATTACCGGAGGACACCATATATTTT
CASSQLPEDTIYF
>.|TRBV20-1|TRBJ1-1|.
TGCAGTGCTAGTCGGGGGATTTGGATGAACACTGAAGCTTTCTTT
CSASRGIWMNTEAFF
>TRBD2|TRBV6-5|TRBJ2-1|.
TGTGCCAGCAGTTCCCCGGGACTAGCTAGTAGTGAGCAGTTCTTC
CASSSPGLASSEQFF
>.|TRBV28|TRBJ1-2|.
TGTGCCAGCAGCGACAGTTTCTATGGCTACACCTTC
CASSDSFYGYTF
>.|TRBV7-9|TRBJ1-6|.
TGTGCCAGCAGCTCTAAGGGGGAGATAGGGTCACCCCTCCACTTT
CASSSKGEIGSPLHF
>.|TRBV5-1|TRBJ1-5|.
TGCGCCAGCAGCTTGACAGGTCGGGAGCCCCAGCATTTT
CASSLTGREPQHF
>.|TRBV7-8|TRBJ1-1|.
TGTGCCAGCAGCCTTCCCACCGGGGTGGCTTTCTTT
CASSLPTGVAFF
>.|TRBV27|TRBJ1-1|.
TGTGCCAGCAGTTTAATGGGCGGAGGTGAAGCTTTCTTT
CASSLMGGGEAFF
>.|TRBV9|TRBJ2-1|.
TGTGCCAGCAGCCCCTACGCCCAACATGAGCAGTTCTTC
CASSPYAQHEQFF
>.|TRBV2|TRBJ2-7|.
TGTGCCAGCAGTCTCACTAGTTTCGAGCAGTACTTC
CASSLTSFEQYF
>TRBD1|TRBV6-4|TRBJ1-2|.
TGTGCCAGCAGTGAGTCGCCCGACAGGGGAGTCCTCTACACCTTC
CASSESPDRGVLYTF
>.|TRBV19|TRBJ1-6|.
TGTGCCAGTAGTATAGGGGGCAAGGATAATTCACCCCTCCACTTT
CASSIGGKDNSPLHF